The clone carrying this TCR beta chain has just a few counts. Ophthalmopathy patients had Clinical Activity Score at least 3, NOSPECS grade at least 4, duration under 3 months. Orbital computed tomography, thyroid ultrasound, serum thyroxine and TRAb, and clinical symptoms together informed the diagnoses. The CDR3 runs 16 residues. CDR1 is MNHEY and CDR2 is SMNVEV in the germline V gene (reference sequence). Trimming cost V 3 bases and J 8 bases, with 22 bases left between them. These data are taken from a study of T cells in Graves' hyperthyroidism and ophthalmopathy. Researchers took RNA transcripts and amplified the TCR beta CDR3 regions from them. The study used the HTBI primer set for a first-round RT-PCR of the TCR CDR3. A single record per CDR3 protein comes from TCRdb applying MiXCR to the multiplex PCR reads. The data show approximately 530,000 distinct CDR3 sequences, approximately 20% seen once.

Material for sequencing was blood. The chain recombines TRBV27 with TRBJ1-2, with a tentative D call TRBD1 (6 bases). This sequence was found in a man aged 35-49 years with Graves' ophthalmopathy. In DNA form, the CDR3 reads TGTGCCAGCAGTTTGACACAGGGTCCGCTCCATCGAGGCTACACCTTC. Residues: CASSLTQGPLHRGYTF.